Listed below are T cell receptor beta chains from one sample, sequenced in a study of T cells in localized non-small cell lung cancer. The table came from immunoSEQ multiplex PCR; TCRdb's copy has only in-frame clones and leaves some out. There are 15,000 to 20,000 clones in the sample; roughly 80% occur only once, and around 30% lies in the top ten. Sequences were derived from peripheral blood, sampled before any cancer treatment. The receptors were gathered from a male donor aged 60 or over with stage I lung adenocarcinoma. The CDR3 runs from the conserved cysteine through the conserved F or W. The D gene is left open where the match is weak. Not all rows give a size; the values are once, few, many and, for expanded clones, a class.

v_call	cdr3_length	d_call	j_call	clone_size	cdr3_aa	cdr3_nt
TRBV4-1	14	.	TRBJ2-6	.	CASSGLSGANVLTF	TGCGCCAGCAGCGGCCTCTCTGGGGCCAACGTCCTGACTTTC
TRBV2	15	TRBD2	TRBJ2-7	.	CAGSATSGSSYEQYF	TGTGCCGGCAGCGCGACTAGCGGGTCCTCCTACGAGCAGTACTTC
TRBV19	12	.	TRBJ1-5	.	CASTPGYQPQHF	TGTGCCAGTACGCCGGGTTATCAGCCCCAGCATTTT
TRBV7-2	13	.	TRBJ2-3	.	CASSSPLTDTQYF	TGTGCCAGCAGCTCCCCCCTCACAGATACGCAGTATTTT
TRBV28	16	.	TRBJ2-7	once	CASSLSRLQLSYEQYF	TGTGCCAGCAGTTTGTCCCGACTGCAACTCTCCTACGAGCAGTACTTC
TRBV9	18	TRBD2	TRBJ2-2	.	CASSVATRDYTNTGELFF	TGTGCCAGCAGCGTAGCTACCCGGGACTATACGAACACCGGGGAGCTGTTTTTT
TRBV7-8	16	TRBD1	TRBJ2-4	.	CASSLRPGTGGNIQYF	TGTGCCAGCAGCCTGCGACCCGGGACAGGGGGAAACATTCAGTACTTC
TRBV6-6	13	.	TRBJ2-5	.	CASTVRREETQYF	TGTGCCAGCACCGTACGGCGGGAAGAGACCCAGTACTTC
TRBV6-5	15	.	TRBJ1-2	.	CASTPRRTTNYGYTF	TGTGCCAGCACGCCCCGCCGGACAACCAACTATGGCTACACCTTC
TRBV28	19	TRBD1	TRBJ1-5	.	CASSPPSGQGGLSNQPQHF	TGTGCCAGCAGCCCTCCCTCGGGACAGGGGGGCCTAAGCAATCAGCCCCAGCATTTT
TRBV4-1	15	.	TRBJ2-7	once	CASSQDPAGSYEQYF	TGCGCCAGCAGCCAAGATCCGGCAGGCTCCTACGAGCAGTACTTC
TRBV5-5	14	.	TRBJ2-1	.	CASSLIDLDNEQFF	TGTGCCAGCAGCTTGATCGATCTGGACAATGAGCAGTTCTTC
TRBV28	14	.	TRBJ2-6	.	CASREGPGANVLTF	TGTGCCAGCAGGGAGGGGCCCGGGGCCAACGTCCTGACTTTC
TRBV2	14	TRBD1	TRBJ2-1	medium-sized	CATADRGLSNEQFF	TGTGCCACCGCGGACAGGGGGCTCTCGAATGAGCAGTTCTTC
TRBV27	11	.	TRBJ1-2	once	CASSANYGYTF	TGTGCCAGCAGTGCTAACTATGGCTACACCTTC
TRBV4-2	16	TRBD2	TRBJ2-1	.	CASSQEGAGVGNEQFF	TGTGCCAGCAGCCAAGAGGGAGCGGGAGTGGGCAATGAGCAGTTCTTC
TRBV15	13	TRBD2	TRBJ2-7	.	CATSTTSDYEQYF	TGTGCCACAAGTACGACTAGCGACTACGAGCAGTACTTC
TRBV27	16	TRBD2	TRBJ2-5	.	CASSPLAGGQQETQYF	TGTGCCAGCAGCCCACTAGCGGGGGGCCAACAAGAGACCCAGTACTTC
TRBV6-5	15	TRBD2	TRBJ2-2	.	CASNLSGRGTGELFF	TGTGCCAGCAACTTGAGCGGGAGAGGTACCGGGGAGCTGTTTTTT
TRBV11-3	13	.	TRBJ2-7	.	CASSLGPSYEQYF	TGTGCCAGCAGCTTAGGTCCCTCCTACGAGCAGTACTTC
TRBV30	19	.	TRBJ1-1	.	CACVPSTYSGIHMNTEAFF	TGTGCCTGTGTTCCTTCGACCTACTCGGGAATTCACATGAACACTGAAGCTTTCTTT
TRBV19	12	.	TRBJ2-1	few	CASSMLLNEQFF	TGTGCCAGTAGTATGTTGTTAAATGAGCAGTTCTTC
TRBV6-4	15	TRBD1	TRBJ1-2	.	CASSDTGQALYGYTF	TGTGCCAGCAGTGACACGGGACAGGCTCTCTATGGCTACACCTTC
TRBV6-6	13	.	TRBJ2-1	.	CASSYPGEDGQFF	TGTGCCAGCAGTTACCCAGGGGAGGATGGGCAGTTCTTC
TRBV10-3	14	TRBD2	TRBJ2-3	.	CAIGLAGGSDTQYF	TGTGCCATCGGGCTAGCGGGCGGGTCAGATACGCAGTATTTT
TRBV28	13	TRBD1	TRBJ1-5	.	CASTGQGNQPQHF	TGTGCCAGCACCGGACAGGGCAATCAGCCCCAGCATTTT
TRBV7-2	15	TRBD2	TRBJ2-7	.	CASSLGTSASYEQYF	TGTGCCAGCAGCCTCGGGACTAGCGCCTCCTACGAGCAGTACTTC
TRBV10-3	11	.	TRBJ1-2	.	CAISTNYGYTF	TGTGCCATCAGCACCAATTATGGCTACACCTTC
TRBV7-2	15	.	TRBJ2-6	.	CASSALVTGANVLTF	TGTGCCAGCAGCGCCTTAGTAACTGGGGCCAACGTCCTGACTTTC
TRBV9	14	.	TRBJ2-7	few	CASSVDGQIYEQYF	TGTGCCAGCAGCGTAGACGGACAGATATACGAGCAGTACTTC
TRBV5-1	13	.	TRBJ1-4	.	CASKGFANEKLFF	TGCGCCAGCAAGGGGTTCGCTAATGAAAAACTGTTTTTT
TRBV19	18	TRBD2	TRBJ2-2	.	CASSIDHELAGGTGELFF	TGTGCCAGTAGTATAGATCATGAGTTAGCGGGGGGCACCGGGGAGCTGTTTTTT
TRBV7-8	15	.	TRBJ1-1	.	CASSLLAGVNTEAFF	TGTGCCAGCAGCTTATTAGCGGGGGTCAACACTGAAGCTTTCTTT
TRBV29-1	14	TRBD1	TRBJ2-7	.	CSVDVGQGNYEQYF	TGCAGCGTTGACGTCGGACAGGGGAATTACGAGCAGTACTTC
TRBV4-2	19	.	TRBJ2-3	few	CASSQDIGTGLRGTDTQYF	TGTGCCAGCAGCCAAGATATCGGCACCGGACTTAGGGGCACAGATACGCAGTATTTT
TRBV21-1	11	.	TRBJ2-7	.	CPGEITYEQHF	TGCCCGGGGGAGATCACCTACGAGCAGCACTTC
TRBV18	15	.	TRBJ2-3	.	CASSRTSASTDTQYF	TGTGCCAGCTCTCGAACCTCTGCTAGCACAGATACGCAGTATTTT
TRBV15	14	.	TRBJ2-5	.	CATSRPQGWETQYF	TGTGCCACCAGCAGACCACAGGGTTGGGAGACCCAGTACTTC
TRBV6-5	14	TRBD1	TRBJ2-5	.	CASSYSGQGKTQYF	TGTGCCAGCAGTTACTCGGGACAGGGGAAGACCCAGTACTTC
TRBV6-1	15	.	TRBJ2-7	once	CASTADPGGAYEQYF	TGTGCCAGCACCGCAGACCCCGGCGGCGCCTACGAGCAGTACTTC
TRBV4-1	16	.	TRBJ1-4	.	CASSPGTDTTNEKLFF	TGCGCCAGCAGCCCGGGGACGGATACAACTAATGAAAAACTGTTTTTT
TRBV19	13	TRBD2	TRBJ2-7	.	CASSALAGSEQYF	TGTGCCAGTAGTGCTCTAGCGGGAAGCGAGCAGTACTTC